This entry lists 14 T cell receptor beta chains sequenced from one sample in a study of graft-versus-host responses after intestinal transplantation. Generated by immunoSEQ multiplex PCR, the TCRdb table keeps only in-frame clones and is missing some. The sample yields approximately 99,000 clones, about 90% seen once. Their cognate antigens are unknown. The specimen comprised unstimulated CD8+ T cells sorted from spleen or lymph node cells, sampled before transplant. These receptors originate from a human donor who was the organ donor for an intestinal transplant.

The chain has TRBV7-6 and TRBJ1-1; TRBD1 matches 9 bases. The CDR3 is 17 amino acids. In germline, CDR1 is SGHVS, CDR2 FNYEAQ. J gave up 0 bases and V 5 bases, and 10 bases lay outside the gene matches. CDR3 nucleotides: TGTGCCAGCAGCCGAGGGACAGGGATGATTATGAACACTGAAGCTTTCTTT. Translated, it gives CASSRGTGMIMNTEAFF.

The V and J genes are TRBV30 and TRBJ1-1; the D is unclear. The CDR3 spans 12 residues. V was shortened by 3 bases and J by 0 bases, with 5 bases between the two germline ends. In germline, CDR1 is GTSNPN, CDR2 SVGIG (reference sequence). CDR3 nucleotide sequence: TGTGCCTGGAGCCCAGTGAACACTGAAGCTTTCTTT. Translation: CAWSPVNTEAFF.

In nucleotides, the CDR3 is TGTGCCAGCAGCTTAGGCGGGAGCGACGAGCAGTACTTC. Its protein product is CASSLGGSDEQYF. The J gene is TRBJ2-7, the V gene TRBV11-2; 7 nucleotides align to TRBD2. The CDR3 has 13 residues. Germline V gene data show CDR1 as SGHAT and CDR2 as FQNNGV. V lost 1 base to trimming and J lost 5 bases; unmatched junction nucleotides: 2.

The rearrangement joins TRBV7-9 to TRBJ1-2; 7 bases map to TRBD1. Germline CDR1 reads SEHNR; CDR2 reads FQNEAQ (reference sequence). V dropped 4 bases and J dropped 8; count of bases not matched to a gene: 7. This CDR3 region has 13 residues. The CDR3 DNA sequence: TGTGCCAGCAGCTCGTACAGGGGAGGAGGCTACACCTTC. Translated, it gives CASSSYRGGGYTF.

This clone has a handful of counts. The chain's CDR3 is CASSAHYSNYGYTF. For the CDR3, the DNA is TGTGCCAGCAGTGCCCACTACTCCAACTATGGCTACACCTTC. The chain employs TRBV6-1 and TRBJ1-2; D gene uncertain. Deletions cut 4 bases from V and 2 bases from J, with 11 bases between. The CDR3 has 14 amino acids. Germline V gene lookup returns CDR1 MNHNS and CDR2 SASEGT.

The V call is TRBV28, the J call TRBJ2-3; 9 nucleotides line up with TRBD2. In germline, CDR1 is MDHEN, CDR2 SYDVKM. V shed 5 bases, J shed 5 bases, and the junction held 11 bases outside the gene matches. CDR3 length: 16 residues. Here the CDR3 reads CASSRILAGLIDTQYF. CDR3 nucleotide sequence: TGTGCCAGCAGTCGTATCCTAGCGGGATTGATAGATACGCAGTATTTT.

This chain uses TRBV13 with TRBJ2-7, with a tentative D call TRBD1 (5 bases). CDR3 length: 14 residues. Germline V gene sequence: CDR1 PRHDT, CDR2 FYEKMQ (reference sequence). Trimming took off 3 bases at V and 4 bases at J, with 13 bases between the two ends. The CDR3 sequence is CASSFIGAAYEQYF. DNA for the CDR3: TGTGCCAGCAGCTTTATTGGGGCGGCGTACGAGCAGTACTTC.

V and J are TRBV7-2 and TRBJ2-7, with D possibly being TRBD1 (6 bases). The V gene's germline CDR1 is SGHTA and CDR2 FQGNSA. Trimming took 3 bases from V and 4 from J, leaving 10 bases between them. The CDR3 extends over 13 amino acids. The CDR3 DNA is TGTGCCAGCAGCTTCGGGACATTATACGAGCAGTACTTC. Its protein is CASSFGTLYEQYF.

V gene TRBV9 combines with J gene TRBJ2-1; the match to TRBD2 covers 11 bases. Looked up from germline, CDR1 is SGDLS and CDR2 is YYNGEE. The J segment lost 9 bases and the V segment lost 4 bases, leaving 15 bases of the junction unmatched. This CDR3 has 17 residues. DNA for the CDR3: TGTGCCAGCAGCCCCCAAATTAGCGGGGGGGCCTTAGGTGAGCAGTTCTTC. It codes for CASSPQISGGALGEQFF.

The rearrangement links TRBV9 to TRBJ1-1; maybe TRBD1 (5 bases). Trimming took off 0 bases at V and 0 bases at J, with 9 bases between the two ends. The CDR3 length is 15 residues. From germline, CDR1 is SGDLS and CDR2 YYNGEE. CDR3 sequence (DNA): TGTGCCAGCAGCGTAGGTTGGGGCTTGAACACTGAAGCTTTCTTT. Its protein product is CASSVGWGLNTEAFF.

CDR3 amino acids: CASNIDTEYEQYF. CDR3 bases: TGCGCCAGCAACATAGATACAGAATACGAGCAGTACTTC. This rearrangement joins TRBV5-1 to TRBJ2-7; D not certain. CDR3 length equals 13 residues. V was shortened by 6 bases and J by 4 bases, with 14 bases between the two germline ends. The germline CDR1 and CDR2 sequences are SGHRS and YFSETQ.

The chain carries TRBV7-9 and TRBJ2-2; D is undetermined. Germline assignment: CDR1 SEHNR and CDR2 FQNEAQ (reference sequence). This CDR3 is 11 amino acids long. Trimming left V 6 bases short and J 6 bases short, with 5 bases between. CDR3 coding DNA: TGTGCCAGCAGTGGGCCCGGGGAGCTGTTTTTT. Translated: CASSGPGELFF.

The chain's CDR3 is CASSHRDSLNYEQYF. CDR3 in DNA: TGTGCCAGCAGTCACCGGGACAGTCTTAACTACGAGCAGTACTTC. The rearrangement links TRBV28 to TRBJ2-7, with 7 bases lining up with TRBD1. This CDR3 comprises 15 residues. V shed 5 bases, J shed 3 bases, and the junction held 10 bases outside the gene matches. The germline gives CDR1 MDHEN, CDR2 SYDVKM.

The V call is TRBV18, the J call TRBJ2-1; 7 bases line up with TRBD1. Germline CDR1 reads KGHSH; CDR2 reads LQKENI. Trimming at V came to 0 bases and at J to 4 bases, leaving 6 bases not matched to a gene. The CDR3 sequence is 16 residues long. The CDR3 spells CASSPPWDSLYNEQFF. CDR3 in DNA: TGTGCCAGCTCACCACCCTGGGACAGCCTTTACAATGAGCAGTTCTTC.